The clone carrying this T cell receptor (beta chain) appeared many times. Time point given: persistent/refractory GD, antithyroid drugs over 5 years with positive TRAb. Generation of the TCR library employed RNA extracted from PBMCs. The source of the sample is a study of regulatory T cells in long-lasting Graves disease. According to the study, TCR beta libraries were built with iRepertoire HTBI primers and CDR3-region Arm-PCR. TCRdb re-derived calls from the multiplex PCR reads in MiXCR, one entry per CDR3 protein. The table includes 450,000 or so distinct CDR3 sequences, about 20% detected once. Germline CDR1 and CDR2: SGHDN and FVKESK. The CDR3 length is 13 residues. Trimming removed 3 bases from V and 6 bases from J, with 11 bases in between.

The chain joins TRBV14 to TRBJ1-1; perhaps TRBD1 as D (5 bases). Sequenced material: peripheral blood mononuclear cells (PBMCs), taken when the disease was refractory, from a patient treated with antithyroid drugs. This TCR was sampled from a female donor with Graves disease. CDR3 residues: CASSHLVTAEAFF. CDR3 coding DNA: TGTGCCAGCAGCCATTTGGTGACAGCTGAAGCTTTCTTT.